A selection of T cell receptor beta chains follows, all from one sample in a study of regulatory T cells in long-lasting Graves disease. TCRdb re-analysed the multiplex PCR reads in MiXCR, keeping a single row per CDR3 protein. There are a few hundred thousand distinct CDR3 sequences in the sample; 20% to 30% occur only once, and 26% lies in the top ten. The sequencing used peripheral blood mononuclear cells (PBMCs), collected when the disease was refractory, from a patient treated with antithyroid drugs. The source is a female donor with Graves disease. The CDR3 runs from the conserved cysteine through the conserved F or W. The D gene is left open where the match is weak. Not every row has a clone size; where given, it reads once, few, many or a size class.

j_call	clone_size	d_call	v_call	cdr3_nt	cdr3_aa
TRBJ2-7	NA	NA	TRBV6-1	TGTGCCAGCAAGAACGAGGGTCCCGAGCAGTACTTC	CASKNEGPEQYF
TRBJ1-4	NA	TRBD1	TRBV30	TGTGCCTGGAGTGTAAGAAGGACGCGGACAGGGCCAGAAAAACTGTTTTTT	CAWSVRRTRTGPEKLFF
TRBJ2-7	NA	NA	TRBV20-1	TGCAGTGGAAAGACCCCTTTGGGATCCTACGAGCAGTACTTC	CSGKTPLGSYEQYF
TRBJ1-4	many	NA	TRBV28	TGTGCCAGCAACCCCGCGCTACCTAATGAAAAACTGTTTTTT	CASNPALPNEKLFF
TRBJ2-5	few	NA	TRBV20-1	TGCAGTGCTAGAGATCGAGCGAGAGGGGGAGAGACCCAGTACTTC	CSARDRARGGETQYF
TRBJ2-7	many	TRBD2	TRBV2	TGTGCCAGCAGCCTTATGCGGACTAGCGGGCACTACGAGCAGTACTTC	CASSLMRTSGHYEQYF
TRBJ1-2	NA	NA	TRBV2	TGTGCCAGCGGAGGAGGGAATGGCTACACCTTC	CASGGGNGYTF
TRBJ1-5	many	NA	TRBV30	TGTGCCTGGAGAGATGCAGGGGCAAGGCAGCCCCAGCATTTT	CAWRDAGARQPQHF
TRBJ1-2	NA	NA	TRBV7-2	TGTGCCAGCAGCTTAACGAAATCAGGGGTTAGTGGCTACACCTTC	CASSLTKSGVSGYTF
TRBJ2-5	many	TRBD2	TRBV2	TGTGCCAGCAGTGAAGCGCTAGCGGGACCGGAGACCCAGTACTTC	CASSEALAGPETQYF
TRBJ2-7	NA	TRBD1	TRBV19	TGTGCCAGTAGACCTCGGACAGGGGGCACCTACGAGCAGTACTTC	CASRPRTGGTYEQYF
TRBJ2-7	NA	NA	TRBV18	TGTGCCAGCTCACCATACTCCAGGGTAGCCACCTACGAGCAGTACTTC	CASSPYSRVATYEQYF
TRBJ2-7	many	NA	TRBV30	TGTGCCTGGAGTGATAGATACGAGCAGTACTTC	CAWSDRYEQYF
TRBJ2-7	NA	NA	TRBV3-1	TGTGCCAGCAGCCAAGAGCAAGGATGGTCCTACGAGCAGTACTTC	CASSQEQGWSYEQYF
TRBJ1-1	few	NA	TRBV11-2	TGTGCCAGCAAAAGACAGTCCTCTGAAGCTTTCTTT	CASKRQSSEAFF
TRBJ2-7	NA	TRBD1	TRBV5-1	TGCGCCGGCAGCTTCGGGACAGGGGGCTACGAGCAGTACTTC	CAGSFGTGGYEQYF
TRBJ2-2	few	TRBD1	TRBV24-1	TGTGCCACCAGTGATCCGGGACAGGGGGCCGGGGAGCTGTTTTTT	CATSDPGQGAGELFF
TRBJ2-2	NA	TRBD1	TRBV7-2	TGTGCCAGCAGGGTTGACAGGGATCGGACCGGGGAGCTGTTTTTT	CASRVDRDRTGELFF
TRBJ2-2	few	TRBD2	TRBV24-1	TGTGCCACCAGTGCGGGAGGGACGAACACCGGGGAGCTGTTTTTT	CATSAGGTNTGELFF
TRBJ2-5	once	TRBD2	TRBV4-3	TGCGCCAGCAGCCAAGATCTTAGCGGGACTAGATTCGAGACCCAGTACTTC	CASSQDLSGTRFETQYF
TRBJ1-1	NA	NA	TRBV29-1	TGCAGCGTCATTACTGGCTGGACTGAAGCTTTCTTT	CSVITGWTEAFF
TRBJ2-7	NA	TRBD1	TRBV20-1	TGCAGTGCTAGAGGGACAGGGGACATTACCTACGAGCAGTACTTC	CSARGTGDITYEQYF
TRBJ1-2	NA	NA	TRBV19	TGTGCCAGCAGTATTTCTCGGAACTATGGCTACACCTTC	CASSISRNYGYTF
TRBJ2-1	NA	TRBD2	TRBV28	TGTGCCAGCAGCACAGCTAGCGGGAGTCGTTACAATGAGCAGTTCTTC	CASSTASGSRYNEQFF
TRBJ2-7	few	TRBD2	TRBV29-1	TGCAGCGCCTCTAGCGGGAGTCCCCCCTACGAGCAGTACTTC	CSASSGSPPYEQYF
TRBJ2-7	few	NA	TRBV5-1	TGCGCCAGCAGCACTGATGGGAGCATATACGAGCAGTACTTC	CASSTDGSIYEQYF
TRBJ2-7	many	NA	TRBV5-1	TGCGCCAGCAGCTGGCCGACGGACGAGCAGTACTTC	CASSWPTDEQYF
TRBJ1-2	many	TRBD1	TRBV6-1	TGTGCCAGCAGTGTCGACAGGGACTATGGCTACACCTTC	CASSVDRDYGYTF
TRBJ2-6	NA	NA	TRBV2	TGTGCCAGCTGGGGACTCGCTGGGGCCAACGTCCTGACTTTC	CASWGLAGANVLTF
TRBJ1-3	NA	NA	TRBV7-9	TGTGCCAGCAGCTTAGCTGACACCATATATTTT	CASSLADTIYF
TRBJ2-5	many	TRBD1	TRBV28	TGTGCCAGCAGTTCCGGGACAGGGGGCAAAGAGACCCAGTACTTC	CASSSGTGGKETQYF
TRBJ1-1	NA	TRBD1	TRBV19	TGTGCCAGTAGTACACAGGGGGCCGGGAACACTGAAGCTTTCTTT	CASSTQGAGNTEAFF
TRBJ2-7	NA	NA	TRBV3-2	TGTGCCAGCAGCCCTAAGACCGACGAGCAGTACTTC	CASSPKTDEQYF
TRBJ2-4	NA	NA	TRBV5-1	TGCGCCAGCAGCTTACCTGGGGTAAACATTCAGTACTTC	CASSLPGVNIQYF
TRBJ2-2	NA	NA	TRBV28	TGTGCCAGCCACCCCCGGGCAGGGGGGAGCACCGGGGAGCTGTTTTTT	CASHPRAGGSTGELFF
TRBJ1-5	NA	NA	TRBV20-1	TGCAGTGCTAGCTCGGTGAATAGCAATCAGCCCCAGCATTTT	CSASSVNSNQPQHF
TRBJ1-1	many	TRBD1	TRBV6-1	TGTGCCAGCAGTGCAAGCCCAGGAGGGGGCCGAACTGAAGCTTTCTTT	CASSASPGGGRTEAFF
TRBJ2-5	many	NA	TRBV7-2	TGTGCCAGCAGCTTGCAGGGGGGTCCGGGGGAGACCCAGTACTTC	CASSLQGGPGETQYF